This T cell receptor beta chain was retrieved from a study of TIL therapy for anti-PD-1-resistant metastatic lung cancer. The overall study: Tumors had a median PD-L1 proportion score of around 6.4%.

Time point noted: pre-treatment sample, taken before nivolumab and TIL therapy. In germline, CDR1 is MDHEN, CDR2 SYDVKM. Trimming took off 5 bases at V and 5 bases at J, with 9 bases between the two ends. The CDR3 has 13 residues. The libraries were made with immunoSEQ v3. Clones were read by immunoSEQ multiplex PCR, and TCRdb kept only the in-frame ones, dropping some. The sample consists of more than 50,000 clones, about nine tenths of them appearing once. Study results and limitations: The cohort had more treatment-naive, never-smoker and oncogene-addicted patients than typical.

With respect to this clone: The target antigen is unknown.

The rearrangement uses TRBV28 and TRBJ1-4; D is possibly TRBD1 (6 bases). Here the sequenced sample was blood, taken at baseline. The clonotype was recovered from a person between 25 and 79 years old with non-small cell lung cancer. DNA of the CDR3: TGTGCCAGCAGTGGGGGGGCCAATGAAAAACTGTTTTTT. This encodes CASSGGANEKLFF.